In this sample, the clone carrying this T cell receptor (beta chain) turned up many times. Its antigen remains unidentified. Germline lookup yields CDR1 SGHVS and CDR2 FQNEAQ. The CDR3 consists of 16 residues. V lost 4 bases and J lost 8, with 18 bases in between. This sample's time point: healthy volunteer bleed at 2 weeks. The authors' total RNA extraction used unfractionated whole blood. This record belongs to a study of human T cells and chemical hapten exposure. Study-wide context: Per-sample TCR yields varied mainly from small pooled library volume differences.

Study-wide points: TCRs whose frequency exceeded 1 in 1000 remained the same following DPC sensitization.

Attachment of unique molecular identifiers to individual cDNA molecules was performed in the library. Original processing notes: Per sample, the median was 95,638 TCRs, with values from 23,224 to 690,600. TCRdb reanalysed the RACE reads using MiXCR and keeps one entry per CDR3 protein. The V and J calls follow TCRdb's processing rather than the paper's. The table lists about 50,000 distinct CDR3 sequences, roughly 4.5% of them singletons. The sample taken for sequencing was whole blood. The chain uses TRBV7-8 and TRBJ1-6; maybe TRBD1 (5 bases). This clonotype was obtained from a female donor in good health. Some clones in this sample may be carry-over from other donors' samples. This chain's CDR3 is CASSYPPGSSDSPLHF. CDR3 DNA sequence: TGTGCCAGCAGCTACCCGCCAGGGAGCTCGGATTCACCCCTCCACTTT.